This entry lists 11 T cell receptor beta chains sequenced from one sample in a study of naive and memory T cell subsets. TCR cDNA received a 3' ligated oligonucleotide that carried a UMI. Four PCR rounds used nested alpha and beta constant region primers plus the SP2 primer. TCRdb redid the calling of the 5' RACE reads with MiXCR, one entry per CDR3 protein. This table holds about 56,000 distinct CDR3 sequences, under 10% found once. The source is a female donor in good health.

This clonotype was seen more than once but under ten times. The genes are TRBV9 and TRBJ2-7; no firm D call. Germline loops: CDR1 SGDLS, CDR2 YYNGEE. Trimming cost V 0 bases and J 3 bases, with 7 bases left between them. The CDR3 has 13 amino acids. This CDR3 is CASSVGIDYEQYF. CDR3 DNA: TGTGCCAGCAGCGTAGGGATAGACTACGAGCAGTACTTC.

This chain joins TRBV5-6 and TRBJ1-3; 7 nucleotides line up with TRBD1. V was pared by 0 bases and J by 4 bases, with 7 bases of the junction left unmatched. CDR3 size: 16 residues. CDR1 SGHDT and CDR2 YYEEEE come from the germline V gene. Written as DNA, the CDR3 is TGTGCCAGCAGCTTGGGTGACAGGGCTACGGGAAACACCATATATTTT. This translates into CASSLGDRATGNTIYF.

This clonotype showed up many times. The CDR3 sequence: CAISENTEAFF. The CDR3 bases are TGTGCCATCAGTGAGAACACTGAAGCTTTCTTT. The chain employs TRBV10-3 and TRBJ1-1; D uncertain. Germline V lookup: CDR1 ENHRY, CDR2 SYGVKD. The germline V and J ends were trimmed by 2 bases and 2 bases, with 0 bases remaining between them. The CDR3 runs to 11 residues.

This clonotype was found many times. The chain joins TRBV5-1 to TRBJ1-5; no definite D call. V lost 0 bases to trimming and J lost 6 bases, with 10 bases between them. CDR1 SGHRS and CDR2 YFSETQ come from the germline V gene. CDR3 length equals 14 residues. The CDR3 nucleotides read TGCGCCAGCAGCTTGGATAGCGGGAGTCAGCCCCAGCATTTT. This sequence encodes CASSLDSGSQPQHF.

This clonotype rates as medium-sized. The rearrangement uses TRBV20-1 and TRBJ1-5; a possible D gene is TRBD1 (5 bases). The ends were cut back, 6 bases at V and 2 bases at J, with 14 bases in the middle. The germline V gene encodes CDR1 DFQATT and CDR2 SNEGSKA (reference sequence). The CDR3 runs to 14 residues. CDR3 protein: CSAEPGSGNQPQHF. The CDR3 DNA follows: TGCAGTGCCGAACCAGGGTCAGGCAATCAGCCCCAGCATTTT.

There are many counts of this clonotype. In DNA, the CDR3 is TGTGCCAGCAGCGTAGAGCAGGGAAGAACTGAAGCTTTCTTT. The encoded protein is CASSVEQGRTEAFF. The chain couples TRBV9 to TRBJ1-1; D may be TRBD1 (5 bases). CDR1 is SGDLS and CDR2 is YYNGEE in the germline V gene. Between the trimmed V and J ends, which lost 0 bases and 5 bases, there was a span of 11 bases. CDR3 size: 14 residues.

The genes are TRBV12-5 and TRBJ2-2; D call uncertain. This CDR3 is 16 amino acids long. Trimming took 5 bases from V and 6 from J, leaving 19 bases between them. Germline CDR1 is LGHNT and CDR2 is FRNRAP. The CDR3 spells CASGTSLALRAGELFF. The CDR3 region has the DNA TGTGCTAGTGGTACTTCTCTGGCCTTAAGGGCCGGGGAGCTGTTTTTT.

This clonotype has a count of ten or more. V usage is TRBV4-1 and J usage is TRBJ2-3, with D perhaps matching TRBD2 (6 bases). CDR3 size: 16 residues. Trimming removed 4 bases from V and 4 bases from J, with 18 bases in between. The germline V gene has CDR1 MGHRA and CDR2 YSYEKL. The CDR3 coding sequence is TGCGCCAGCAGCCCTGGGGCCGGGGGACTTTCAGATACGCAGTATTTT. Its protein is CASSPGAGGLSDTQYF.

In the case of this clonotype: It may be a read error: a sequence one base away is much more abundant. The chain carries TRBV6-5 and TRBJ2-1, with D uncertain. The CDR3 length is 15 residues. Germline CDR1 MNHEY, CDR2 SVGAGI. Deletions cut 6 bases from V and 2 bases from J, with 14 bases between. CDR3: CASRRIGQPYNEQFF. The CDR3 DNA follows: TGTGCCAGCAGAAGAATAGGGCAACCCTACAATGAGCAGTTCTTC.

This clonotype was observed a few times. J is TRBJ1-1 and V is TRBV6-1; D is perhaps TRBD1 (5 bases). Germline CDR1 and CDR2: MNHNS and SASEGT. The length of the CDR3 is 13 residues. V was cut by 2 bases and J by 6 bases, with 10 bases left in between. The DNA for the CDR3 is TGTGCCAGCAGTGAAATAAGGGGCGCTGAAGCTTTCTTT. It translates to CASSEIRGAEAFF.

This clonotype was counted only a few times. The V and J genes are TRBV5-6 and TRBJ1-2; perhaps TRBD1 as D (6 bases). The CDR3 extends over 11 amino acids. The germline V gene encodes CDR1 SGHDT and CDR2 YYEEEE. The V end lost 4 bases, the J end lost 12 bases, and 13 bases lay between the germline ends. Here the CDR3 DNA reads TGTGCCAGCAGCCTACAGGGATTAGACACCTTC. Translated: CASSLQGLDTF.